Below are 10 T cell receptor beta chains sequenced from a single sample in a study of cytomegalovirus exposure and HLA in healthy donors. Amplification used 60 Vbeta primers and 13 Jbeta primers. The protocol was immunoSEQ multiplex PCR, while the TCRdb copy is restricted to in-frame clones and leaves out a portion. The sample comprises 160,000 or so clones, nearly 80% of which are singletons, and just over 3% rests with the top ten. The sequenced material came from PBMCs. The receptor set was obtained from a woman in her thirties or forties in good health and CMV-seronegative.

The chain links TRBV11-2 to TRBJ2-3, with TRBD2 matching over 8 bases. Germline V gene lookup returns CDR1 SGHAT and CDR2 FQNNGV. Trimming took 4 bases from V and 2 from J; bases not matched to a gene: 8. CDR3 size: 16 residues. This CDR3 reads CASSSWFSGNTDTQYF. CDR3 sequence (DNA): TGTGCCAGCAGCTCTTGGTTTAGCGGGAACACAGATACGCAGTATTTT.

This chain joins TRBV6-1 and TRBJ2-6, with TRBD2 as a possible D gene (6 bases). Germline CDR1 MNHNS, CDR2 SASEGT. CDR3 size: 14 residues. Trimming took off 4 bases at V and 3 bases at J, with 7 bases between the two ends. CDR3 sequence reads: CASSVGGGANVLTF. CDR3 nucleotide sequence: TGTGCCAGCAGTGTGGGGGGTGGGGCCAACGTCCTGACTTTC.

The chain joins TRBV19 to TRBJ2-7, with D perhaps TRBD2 (5 bases). V lost 5 bases and J 7 bases, leaving 15 bases between the germline ends. Germline-derived CDR1 and CDR2 are LNHDA and SQIVND (reference sequence). This CDR3 has 13 residues. CDR3 protein: CASSSSAWREQYF. Written as DNA, the CDR3 is TGTGCCAGTAGTTCCTCGGCCTGGAGGGAGCAGTACTTC.

The rearrangement links TRBV5-6 to TRBJ2-1, with 8 bases that match TRBD1. Per the germline V gene, CDR1 is SGHDT and CDR2 is YYEEEE. V was clipped by 4 bases and J by 8 bases; unmatched bases: 8. The CDR3 is made up of 14 amino acids. CDR3: CASSLDRVYDEQFF. The CDR3 bases are TGTGCCAGCAGCCTGGACAGGGTTTATGATGAGCAGTTCTTC.

This clone was observed a few times. The chain recombines TRBV28 with TRBJ1-2; D is undetermined. The V gene lost 3 bases and the J gene lost 0 bases, with 14 bases spanning the gap. Germline V CDR1 and CDR2: MDHEN, SYDVKM. The CDR3 contains 16 residues. The CDR3 nucleotides are TGTGCCAGCAGTTTTAAAGGTCTCGGGGCTAACTATGGCTACACCTTC. Protein: CASSFKGLGANYGYTF.

Written as DNA, the CDR3 is TGTGCCAGCTGGGACTTCCCAGGGCGGGAGCTGTTTTTT. Protein sequence: CASWDFPGRELFF. V usage is TRBV27 and J usage is TRBJ2-2, with D tentatively TRBD2 (6 bases). Trimming took 8 bases from V and 9 from J, leaving 16 bases between them. The CDR3 contains 13 residues. The germline gives CDR1 MNHEY, CDR2 SMNVEV (reference sequence).

This chain links TRBV10-2 with TRBJ1-1, with D hard to call. Germline loops: CDR1 WSHSY, CDR2 SAAADI. The CDR3 sequence is 13 residues long. Between the trimmed V and J ends, which lost 6 bases and 3 bases, there was a span of 11 bases. The CDR3 here is CASSRGLYTEAFF. The CDR3 coding sequence is TGCGCCAGCAGCCGGGGTTTGTACACTGAAGCTTTCTTT.

This chain joins TRBV2 and TRBJ1-2; 8 bases map to TRBD1. The CDR3 length is 15 residues. CDR1 is SNHLY and CDR2 is FYNNEI in the germline V gene. The V gene end was trimmed by 4 bases and the J gene end by 4 bases; junction bases not matched to a gene: 8. The CDR3 reads CASSVLGQGLYGYTF. As DNA, the CDR3 is TGTGCCAGCAGTGTACTCGGACAGGGCCTCTATGGCTACACCTTC.

This chain uses TRBV9 with TRBJ2-1, with 10 bases aligning to TRBD2. Trimming removed 3 bases from V and 4 bases from J; junction bases left unmatched: 10. The CDR3 is 17 amino acids. Germline V lookup: CDR1 SGDLS, CDR2 YYNGEE. The DNA of the CDR3 is TGTGCCAGCAGCGCCGGAGCGGGGGGGCGTCGATACAATGAGCAGTTCTTC. Translation gives CASSAGAGGRRYNEQFF.

The chain carries TRBV5-1 and TRBJ1-2; maybe TRBD1 (5 bases). There are 16 residues in the CDR3. Between the trimmed V and J ends, which lost 4 bases and 2 bases, there was a span of 18 bases. Germline values: CDR1 SGHRS, CDR2 YFSETQ. As DNA, the CDR3 is TGCGCCAGCAGCAATCAGGGCGGGGCTGGGAACTATGGCTACACCTTC. Amino acids: CASSNQGGAGNYGYTF.